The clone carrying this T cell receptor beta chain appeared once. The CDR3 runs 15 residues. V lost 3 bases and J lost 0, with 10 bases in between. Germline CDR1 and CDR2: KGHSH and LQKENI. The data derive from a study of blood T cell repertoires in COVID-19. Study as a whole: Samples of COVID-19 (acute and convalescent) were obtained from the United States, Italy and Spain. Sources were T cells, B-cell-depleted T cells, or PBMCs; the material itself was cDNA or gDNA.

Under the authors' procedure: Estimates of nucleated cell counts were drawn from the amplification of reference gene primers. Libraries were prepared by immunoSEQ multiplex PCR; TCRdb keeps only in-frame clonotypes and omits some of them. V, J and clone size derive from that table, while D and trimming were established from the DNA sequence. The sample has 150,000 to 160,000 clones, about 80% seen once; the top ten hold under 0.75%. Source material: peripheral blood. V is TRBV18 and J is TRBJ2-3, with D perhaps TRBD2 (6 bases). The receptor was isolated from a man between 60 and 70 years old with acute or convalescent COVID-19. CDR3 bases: TGTGCCAGCTCACCGGGACTCACTAGCACAGATACGCAGTATTTT. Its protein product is CASSPGLTSTDTQYF.